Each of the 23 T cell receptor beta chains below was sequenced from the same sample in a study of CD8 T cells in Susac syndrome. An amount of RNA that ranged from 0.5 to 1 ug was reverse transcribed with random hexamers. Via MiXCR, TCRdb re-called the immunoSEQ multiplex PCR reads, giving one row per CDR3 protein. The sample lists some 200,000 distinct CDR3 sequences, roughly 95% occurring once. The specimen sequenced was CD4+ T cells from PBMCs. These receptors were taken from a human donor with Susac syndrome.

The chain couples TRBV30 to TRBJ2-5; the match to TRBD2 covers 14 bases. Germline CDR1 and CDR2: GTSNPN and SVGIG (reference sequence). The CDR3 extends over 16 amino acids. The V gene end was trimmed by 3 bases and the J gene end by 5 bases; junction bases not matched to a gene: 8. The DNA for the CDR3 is TGTGCCTGGAGCCCCGGACTAGCGGGGGGCAGGGAGACCCAGTACTTC. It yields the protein CAWSPGLAGGRETQYF.

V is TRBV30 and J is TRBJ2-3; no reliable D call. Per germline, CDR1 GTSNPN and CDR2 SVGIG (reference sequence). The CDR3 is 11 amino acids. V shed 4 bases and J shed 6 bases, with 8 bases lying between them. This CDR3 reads CAWTPGDTQYF. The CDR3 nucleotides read TGTGCCTGGACCCCGGGCGATACGCAGTATTTT.

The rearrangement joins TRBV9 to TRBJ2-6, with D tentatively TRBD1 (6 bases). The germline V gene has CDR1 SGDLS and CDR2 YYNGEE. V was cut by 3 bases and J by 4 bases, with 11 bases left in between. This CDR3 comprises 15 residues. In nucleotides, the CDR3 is TGTGCCAGCAGCGCCGGGACACTAGGGGCCAACGTCCTGACTTTC. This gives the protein CASSAGTLGANVLTF.

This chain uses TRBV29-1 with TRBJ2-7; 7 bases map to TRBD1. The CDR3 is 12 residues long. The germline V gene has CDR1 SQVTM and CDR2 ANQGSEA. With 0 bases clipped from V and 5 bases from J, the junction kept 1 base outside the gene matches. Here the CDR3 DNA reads TGCAGCGTTGAAGAAACAGGGGACGAGCAGTACTTC. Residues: CSVEETGDEQYF.

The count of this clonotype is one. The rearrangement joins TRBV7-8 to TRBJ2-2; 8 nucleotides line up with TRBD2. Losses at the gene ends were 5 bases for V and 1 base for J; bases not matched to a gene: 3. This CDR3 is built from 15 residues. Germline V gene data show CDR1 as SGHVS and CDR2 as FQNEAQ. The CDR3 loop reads CASSGSGGNTGELFF. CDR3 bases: TGTGCCAGCAGCGGCAGCGGGGGGAACACCGGGGAGCTGTTTTTT.

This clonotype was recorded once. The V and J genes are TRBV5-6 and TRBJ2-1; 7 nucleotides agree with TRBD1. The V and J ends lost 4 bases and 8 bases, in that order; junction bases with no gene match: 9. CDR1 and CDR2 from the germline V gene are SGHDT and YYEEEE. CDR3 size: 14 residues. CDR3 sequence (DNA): TGTGCCAGCAGCGACGACAGGGTTGGGTATGAGCAGTTCTTC. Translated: CASSDDRVGYEQFF.

In DNA, the CDR3 is TGTGCCAGCAGTGAATTGGAGCTCTATGGCTACACCTTC. Its protein is CASSELELYGYTF. The chain employs TRBV25-1 and TRBJ1-2, with D unresolved. Germline lookup yields CDR1 MGHDK and CDR2 SYGVNS. There are 13 residues in the CDR3. V was pared by 1 base and J by 4 bases, with 7 bases between.

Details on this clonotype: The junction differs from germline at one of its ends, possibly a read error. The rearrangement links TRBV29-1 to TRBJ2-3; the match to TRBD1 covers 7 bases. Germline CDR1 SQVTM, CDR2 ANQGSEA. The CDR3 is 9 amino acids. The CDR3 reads CSVAPGQNF. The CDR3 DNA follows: TGCAGCGTCGCCCCGGGACAGAATTTT.

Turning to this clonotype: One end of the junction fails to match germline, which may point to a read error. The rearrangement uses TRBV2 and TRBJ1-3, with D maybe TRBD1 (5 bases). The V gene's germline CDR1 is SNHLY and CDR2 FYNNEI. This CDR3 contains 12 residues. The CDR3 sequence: CASSLPPGLRDF. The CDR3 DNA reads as TGTGCCAGCAGTTTACCCCCGGGACTCCGGGATTTT.

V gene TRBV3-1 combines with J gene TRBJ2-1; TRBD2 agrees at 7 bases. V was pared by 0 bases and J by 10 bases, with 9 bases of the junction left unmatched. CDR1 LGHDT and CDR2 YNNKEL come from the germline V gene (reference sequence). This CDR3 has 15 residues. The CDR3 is CASSQDRTRGEEQFF. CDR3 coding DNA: TGTGCCAGCAGCCAAGATCGGACTAGAGGGGAGGAGCAGTTCTTC.

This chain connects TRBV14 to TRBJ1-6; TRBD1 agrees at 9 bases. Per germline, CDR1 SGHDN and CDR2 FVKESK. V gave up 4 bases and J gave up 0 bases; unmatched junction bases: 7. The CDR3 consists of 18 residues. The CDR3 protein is CASSPHRGQSSYNSPLHF. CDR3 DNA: TGTGCCAGCAGCCCTCACAGGGGGCAGAGCTCCTATAATTCACCCCTCCACTTT.

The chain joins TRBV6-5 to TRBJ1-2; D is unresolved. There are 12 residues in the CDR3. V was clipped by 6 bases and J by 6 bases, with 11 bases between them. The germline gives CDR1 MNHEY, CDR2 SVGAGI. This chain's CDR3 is CASSATFDGYTF. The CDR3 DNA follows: TGTGCCAGCAGCGCGACTTTTGATGGCTACACCTTC.

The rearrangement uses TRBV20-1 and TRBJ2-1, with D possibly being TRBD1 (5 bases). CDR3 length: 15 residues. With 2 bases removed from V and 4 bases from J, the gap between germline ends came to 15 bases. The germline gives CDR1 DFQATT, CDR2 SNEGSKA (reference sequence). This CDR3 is CSARRRQTGYNEQFF. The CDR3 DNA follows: TGCAGTGCTAGACGTCGCCAAACAGGTTACAATGAGCAGTTCTTC.

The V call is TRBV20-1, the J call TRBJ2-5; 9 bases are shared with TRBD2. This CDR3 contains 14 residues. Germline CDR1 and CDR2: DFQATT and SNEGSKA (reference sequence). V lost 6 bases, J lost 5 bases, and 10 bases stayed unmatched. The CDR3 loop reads CSATAASGGETQYF. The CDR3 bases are TGCAGTGCCACCGCTGCGAGCGGGGGGGAGACCCAGTACTTC.

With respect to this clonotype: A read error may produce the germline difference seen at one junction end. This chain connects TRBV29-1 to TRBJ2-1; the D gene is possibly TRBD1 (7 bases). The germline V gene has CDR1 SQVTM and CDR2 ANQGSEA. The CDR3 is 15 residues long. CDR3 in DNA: TGCAGCGTTGAAGGGCAGGGGGGAACCTATAATGAGCAGTTCTTC. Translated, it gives CSVEGQGGTYNEQFF.

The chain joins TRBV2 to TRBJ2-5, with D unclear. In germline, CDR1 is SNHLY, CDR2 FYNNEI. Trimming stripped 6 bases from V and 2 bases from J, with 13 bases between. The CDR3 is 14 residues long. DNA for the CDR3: TGTGCCAGCAGCCAAAGGACCAGTCAAGAGACCCAGTACTTC. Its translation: CASSQRTSQETQYF. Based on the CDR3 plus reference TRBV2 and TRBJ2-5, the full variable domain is EPEVTQTPSHQVTQMGQEVILRCVPISNHLYFYWYRQILGQKVEFLVSFYNNEISEKSEIFDDQFSVERPDGSNFTLKIRSTKLEDSAMYFCASSQRTSQETQYFGPGTRLLVL.

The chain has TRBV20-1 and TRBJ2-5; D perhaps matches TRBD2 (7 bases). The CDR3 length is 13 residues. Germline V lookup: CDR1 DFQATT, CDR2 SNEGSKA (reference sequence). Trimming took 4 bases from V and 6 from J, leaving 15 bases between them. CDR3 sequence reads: CSANLGGPKTQYF. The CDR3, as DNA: TGCAGTGCTAACCTCGGGGGGCCCAAGACCCAGTACTTC.

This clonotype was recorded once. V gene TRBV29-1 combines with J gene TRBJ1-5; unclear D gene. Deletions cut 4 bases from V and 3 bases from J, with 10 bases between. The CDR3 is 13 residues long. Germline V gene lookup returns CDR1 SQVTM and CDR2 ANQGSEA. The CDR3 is CSVAQNNNQPQHF. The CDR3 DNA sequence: TGCAGCGTTGCCCAGAACAACAATCAGCCCCAGCATTTT.

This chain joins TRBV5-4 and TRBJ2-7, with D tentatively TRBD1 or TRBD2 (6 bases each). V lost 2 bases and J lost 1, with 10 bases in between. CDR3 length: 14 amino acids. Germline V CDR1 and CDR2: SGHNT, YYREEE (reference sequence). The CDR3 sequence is CASSLTGRSYEQYF. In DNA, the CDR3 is TGTGCCAGCAGCTTAACAGGGAGGTCCTACGAGCAGTACTTC.

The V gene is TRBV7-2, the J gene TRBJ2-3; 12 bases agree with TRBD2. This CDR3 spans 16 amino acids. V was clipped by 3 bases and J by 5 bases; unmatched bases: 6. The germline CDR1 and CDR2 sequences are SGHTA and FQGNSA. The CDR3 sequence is CASSFLAGGGVDTQYF. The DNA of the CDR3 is TGTGCCAGCAGCTTCCTAGCGGGGGGGGGCGTAGATACGCAGTATTTT.

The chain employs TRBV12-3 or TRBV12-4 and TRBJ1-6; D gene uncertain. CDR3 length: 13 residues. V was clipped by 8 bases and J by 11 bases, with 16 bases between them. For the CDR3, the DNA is TGTGCCAGCTCCACTAACCGGTCCCCACCCCTCCACTTT. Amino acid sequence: CASSTNRSPPLHF.

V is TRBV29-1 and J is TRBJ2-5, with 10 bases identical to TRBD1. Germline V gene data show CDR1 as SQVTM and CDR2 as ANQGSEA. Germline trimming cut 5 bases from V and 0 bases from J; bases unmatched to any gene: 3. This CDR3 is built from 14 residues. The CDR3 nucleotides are TGCAGCGTTCGGGACAGGGGATACCAAGAGACCCAGTACTTC. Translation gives CSVRDRGYQETQYF.

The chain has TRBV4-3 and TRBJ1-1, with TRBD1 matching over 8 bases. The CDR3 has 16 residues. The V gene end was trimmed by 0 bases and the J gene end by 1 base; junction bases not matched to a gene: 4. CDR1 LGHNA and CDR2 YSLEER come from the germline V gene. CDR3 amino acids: CASSQEGTGRNTEAFF. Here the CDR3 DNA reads TGCGCCAGCAGCCAAGAAGGGACAGGCCGGAACACTGAAGCTTTCTTT.